The clone carrying this T cell receptor (beta chain) came up many times. As yet, its antigen is unknown. The time point denotes: patch test 1, 2 weeks after DPC sensitization. Treatment defined: therapeutic diphenylcyclopropenone sensitization with weekly scalp DPC. Donors were 18 to 70-year-old alopecia patients suitable for DPC. This entry comes from a study of human T cells and chemical hapten exposure. Study context: Sensitization used 2% DPC on approximately 2 cm by approximately 2 cm upper inner arm skin. Small pooled library volume differences mainly caused per-sample TCR yield variation. Study-wide results and limits: TCRs whose frequency exceeded 1 in 1000 remained the same following DPC sensitization.

The CDR3 consists of 14 residues. Germline CDR1 and CDR2: SQVTM and ANQGSEA. MiXCR, applied by TCRdb to the RACE reads, yields one record per CDR3 protein. The sample comprises 95,000 to 100,000 distinct CDR3 sequences, roughly an eighth of which are singletons, and roughly 2.1% rests with the top ten. The source of this sequence is a middle-aged woman with alopecia areata. Some clones in this sample may be carry-over from other donors' samples. This specimen consisted of whole blood, obtained in connection with sensitization to the hapten diphenylcyclopropenone (DPC). The chain combines TRBV29-1 with TRBJ2-3; 7 bases fit TRBD2. The DNA for the CDR3 is TGCAGTGGGGGGGAGCGGAGGAGCGCAGATACGCAGTATTTT. Encoded protein: CSGGERRSADTQYF.